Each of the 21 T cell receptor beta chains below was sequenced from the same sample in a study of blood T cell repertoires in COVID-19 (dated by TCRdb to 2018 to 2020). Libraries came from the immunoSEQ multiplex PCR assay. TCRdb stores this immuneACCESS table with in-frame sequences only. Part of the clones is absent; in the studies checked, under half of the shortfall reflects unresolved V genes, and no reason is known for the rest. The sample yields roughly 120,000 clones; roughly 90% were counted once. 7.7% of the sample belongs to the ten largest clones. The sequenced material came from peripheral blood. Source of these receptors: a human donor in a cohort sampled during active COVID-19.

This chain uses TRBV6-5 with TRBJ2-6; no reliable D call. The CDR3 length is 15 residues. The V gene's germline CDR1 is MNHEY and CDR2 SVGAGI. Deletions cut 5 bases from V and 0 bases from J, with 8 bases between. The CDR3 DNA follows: TGTGCCAGCAGTACCACTCTCTCTGGGGCCAACGTCCTGACTTTC. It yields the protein CASSTTLSGANVLTF.

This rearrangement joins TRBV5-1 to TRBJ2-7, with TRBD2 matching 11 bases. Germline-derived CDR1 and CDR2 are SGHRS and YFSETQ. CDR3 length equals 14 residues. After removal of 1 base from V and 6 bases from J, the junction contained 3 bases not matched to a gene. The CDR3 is CASSLLLAGVEQYF. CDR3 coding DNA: TGCGCCAGCAGCTTGTTACTAGCGGGAGTCGAGCAGTACTTC.

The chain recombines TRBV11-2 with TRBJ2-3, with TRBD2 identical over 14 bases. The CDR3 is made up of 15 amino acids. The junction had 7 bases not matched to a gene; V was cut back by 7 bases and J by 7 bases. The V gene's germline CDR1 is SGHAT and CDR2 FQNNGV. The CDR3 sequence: CASTPGLAGGNTQYF. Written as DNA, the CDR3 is TGTGCCAGCACCCCCGGACTAGCGGGGGGTAATACGCAGTATTTT.

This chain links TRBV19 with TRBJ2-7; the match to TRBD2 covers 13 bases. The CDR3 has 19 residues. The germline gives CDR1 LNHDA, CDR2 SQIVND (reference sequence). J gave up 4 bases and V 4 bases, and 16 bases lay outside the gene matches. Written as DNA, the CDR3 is TGTGCCAGTAGTACTTCCCACCACGGACTAGCGGGAGTTCAGTACGAGCAGTACTTC. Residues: CASSTSHHGLAGVQYEQYF. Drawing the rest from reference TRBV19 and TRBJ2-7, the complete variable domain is DGGITQSPKYLFRKEGQNVTLSCEQNLNHDAMYWYRQDPGQGLRLIYYSQIVNDFQKGDIAEGYSVSREKKESFPLTVTSAQKNPTAFYLCASSTSHHGLAGVQYEQYFGPGTRLTVT.

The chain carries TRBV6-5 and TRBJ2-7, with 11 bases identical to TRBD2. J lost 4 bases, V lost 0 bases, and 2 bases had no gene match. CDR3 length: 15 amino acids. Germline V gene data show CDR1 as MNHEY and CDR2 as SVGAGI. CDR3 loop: CASSYSLAGGYEQYF. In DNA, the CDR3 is TGTGCCAGCAGTTACTCGCTAGCGGGAGGATACGAGCAGTACTTC.

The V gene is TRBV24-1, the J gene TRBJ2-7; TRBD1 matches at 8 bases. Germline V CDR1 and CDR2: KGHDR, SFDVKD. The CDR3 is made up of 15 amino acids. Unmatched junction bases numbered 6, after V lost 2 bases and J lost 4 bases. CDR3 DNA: TGTGCCACCAGTGATTCTGGACAGGGACCTTACGAGCAGTACTTC. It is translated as CATSDSGQGPYEQYF.

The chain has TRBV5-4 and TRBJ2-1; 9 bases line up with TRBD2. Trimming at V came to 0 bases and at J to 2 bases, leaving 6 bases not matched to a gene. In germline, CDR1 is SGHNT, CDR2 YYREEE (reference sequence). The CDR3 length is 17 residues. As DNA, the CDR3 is TGTGCCAGCAGCTTGGCAACCAGACTAGCGGCCTACAATGAGCAGTTCTTC. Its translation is CASSLATRLAAYNEQFF.

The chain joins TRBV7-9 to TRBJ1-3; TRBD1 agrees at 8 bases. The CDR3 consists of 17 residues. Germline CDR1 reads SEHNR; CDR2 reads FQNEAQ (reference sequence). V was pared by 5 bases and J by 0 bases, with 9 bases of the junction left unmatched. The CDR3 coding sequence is TGTGCCAGCAGCCCTACCCGGGACAGGAGCTCTGGAAACACCATATATTTT. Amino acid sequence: CASSPTRDRSSGNTIYF.

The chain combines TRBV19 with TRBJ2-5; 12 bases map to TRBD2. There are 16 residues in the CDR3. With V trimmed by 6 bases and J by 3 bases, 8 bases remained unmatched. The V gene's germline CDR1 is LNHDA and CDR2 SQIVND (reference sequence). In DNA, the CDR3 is TGTGCCAGTAGGCTGACTAGCGGGAGAGGGGAAGAGACCCAGTACTTC. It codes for CASRLTSGRGEETQYF.

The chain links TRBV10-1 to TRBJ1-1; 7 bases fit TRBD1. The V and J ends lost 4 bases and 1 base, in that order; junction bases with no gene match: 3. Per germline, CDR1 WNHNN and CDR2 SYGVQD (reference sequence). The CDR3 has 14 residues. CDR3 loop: CASSGTGANTEAFF. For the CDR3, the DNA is TGCGCCAGCAGTGGAACAGGGGCGAACACTGAAGCTTTCTTT.

CDR3 protein: CASPRGDSYEQYF. CDR3 sequence (DNA): TGTGCCAGCCCCCGGGGGGACTCCTACGAGCAGTACTTC. This rearrangement joins TRBV18 to TRBJ2-7; 7 bases line up with TRBD2. This CDR3 has 13 residues. Per the germline V gene, CDR1 is KGHSH and CDR2 is LQKENI. V was pared by 8 bases and J by 0 bases, with 4 bases of the junction left unmatched.

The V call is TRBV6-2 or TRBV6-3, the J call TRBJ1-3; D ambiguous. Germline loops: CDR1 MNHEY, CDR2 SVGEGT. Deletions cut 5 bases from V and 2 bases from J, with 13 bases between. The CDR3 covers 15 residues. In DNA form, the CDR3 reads TGTGCCAGCAGTCGGCCCGGCGGGACTGGAAACACCATATATTTT. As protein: CASSRPGGTGNTIYF.

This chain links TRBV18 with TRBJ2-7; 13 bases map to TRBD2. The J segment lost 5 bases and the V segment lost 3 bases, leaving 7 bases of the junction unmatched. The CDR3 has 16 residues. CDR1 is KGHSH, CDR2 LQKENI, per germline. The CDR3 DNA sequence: TGTGCCAGCTCACCTCCGGGACTAGCGGGGAGGAACGAGCAGTACTTC. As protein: CASSPPGLAGRNEQYF.

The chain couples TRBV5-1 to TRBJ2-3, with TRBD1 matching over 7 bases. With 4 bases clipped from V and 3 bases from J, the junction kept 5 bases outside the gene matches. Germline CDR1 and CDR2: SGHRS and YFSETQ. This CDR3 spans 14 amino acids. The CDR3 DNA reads TGCGCCAGCAGCCCCGAGACAGGGACAGATACGCAGTATTTT. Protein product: CASSPETGTDTQYF.

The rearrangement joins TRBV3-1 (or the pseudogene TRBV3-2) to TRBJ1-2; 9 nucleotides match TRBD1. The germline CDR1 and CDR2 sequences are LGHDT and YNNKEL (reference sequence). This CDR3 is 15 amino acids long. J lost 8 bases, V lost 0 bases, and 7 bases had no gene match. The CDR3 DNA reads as TGTGCCAGCAGCCAAGATGGCGGGACAGGGAGAGGCTACACCTTC. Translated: CASSQDGGTGRGYTF.

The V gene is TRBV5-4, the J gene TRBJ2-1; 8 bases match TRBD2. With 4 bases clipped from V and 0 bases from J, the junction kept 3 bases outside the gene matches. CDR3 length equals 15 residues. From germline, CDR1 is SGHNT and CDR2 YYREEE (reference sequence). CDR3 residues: CASSLSGISYNEQFF. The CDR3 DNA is TGTGCCAGCAGCCTTAGCGGGATCTCCTACAATGAGCAGTTCTTC. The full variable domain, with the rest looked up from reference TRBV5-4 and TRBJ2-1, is ETGVTQSPTHLIKTRGQQVTLRCSSQSGHNTVSWYQQALGQGPQFIFQYYREEENGRGNFPPRFSGLQFPNYSSELNVNALELDDSALYLCASSLSGISYNEQFFGPGTRLTVL.

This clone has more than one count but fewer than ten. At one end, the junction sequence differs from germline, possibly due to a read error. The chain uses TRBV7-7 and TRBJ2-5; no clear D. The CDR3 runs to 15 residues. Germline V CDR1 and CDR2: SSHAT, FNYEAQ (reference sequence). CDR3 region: CASSLGSRTQETQYF. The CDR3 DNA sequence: TGTGCTAGCAGCTTAGGATCCAGAACCCAAGAGACCCAGTACTTC.

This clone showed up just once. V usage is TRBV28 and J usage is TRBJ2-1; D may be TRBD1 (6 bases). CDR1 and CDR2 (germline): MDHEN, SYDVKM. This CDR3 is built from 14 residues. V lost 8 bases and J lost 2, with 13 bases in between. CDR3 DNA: TGTGCCAGCCTAGACGACAGGCCCTACAATGAGCAGTTCTTC. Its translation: CASLDDRPYNEQFF. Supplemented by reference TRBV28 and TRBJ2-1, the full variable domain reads DVKVTQSSRYLVKRTGEKVFLECVQDMDHENMFWYRQDPGLGLRLIYFSYDVKMKEKGDIPEGYSVSREKKERFSLILESASTNQTSMYLCASLDDRPYNEQFFGPGTRLTVL.

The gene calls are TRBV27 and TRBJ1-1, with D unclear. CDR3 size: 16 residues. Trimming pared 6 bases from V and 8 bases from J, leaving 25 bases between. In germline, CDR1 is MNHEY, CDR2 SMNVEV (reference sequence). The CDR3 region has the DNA TGTGCCAGCAGCTTCACCTTCCACCCACTCCCCACCGAAGCTTTCTTT. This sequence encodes CASSFTFHPLPTEAFF.

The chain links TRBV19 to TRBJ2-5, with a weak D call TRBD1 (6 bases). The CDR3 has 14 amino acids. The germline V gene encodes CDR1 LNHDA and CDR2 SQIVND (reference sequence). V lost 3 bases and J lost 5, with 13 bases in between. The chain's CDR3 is CASSIQGQRETQYF. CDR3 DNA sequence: TGTGCCAGTAGTATTCAAGGACAGCGGGAGACCCAGTACTTC.

This CDR3 reads CASSQAQGAVTQYF. The CDR3 DNA reads as TGTGCCAGCAGCCAAGCCCAAGGGGCTGTCACCCAGTACTTC. The rearrangement uses TRBV3-1 (or the pseudogene TRBV3-2) and TRBJ2-5; D possibly corresponds to TRBD1 (5 bases). The CDR3 runs to 14 residues. Trimming cost V 1 base and J 8 bases, with 14 bases left between them. Per germline, CDR1 LGHDT and CDR2 YNNKEL (reference sequence).